This T cell receptor (beta chain) was profiled in a study of memory CD4+ T cells and cytomegalovirus serostatus (dated by TCRdb to between 2018 and 2020). Looking at the study overall: The cohort comprised about 33 healthy Belgian adults, 9 CMV seropositive and around 25 CMV seronegative. CD4+ memory TCRbeta repertoires of a Belgian cohort with known cytomegalovirus serostatus were sequenced in order to replicate a published TCR-based CMV serostatus classifier. Results and caveats for the whole study, not just this receptor: The results were interpreted as suggesting that the CMV-associated TCR signature is mostly present in the CD4+ memory repertoire. CMV serostatus prediction reached a median bootstrapped AUC of 0.95 with the original framework and 0.91 with a US-trained random forest. Only CD4+CD45RO+ memory cells were sequenced, unlike the original study, which covered naive and memory CD4+ and CD8+ populations. The original-framework classifier achieved a median bootstrapped AUC of about 0.95 with a 95% CI of 0.76-1.00 on the Belgian cohort. Of under 200 previously reported CMV-associated TCRbeta sequences, about 68 appeared in the CD4+ memory repertoires, each in one to five individuals.

On this clone: Its antigen has not been determined. No much larger clone exists at a distance of one base, and base qualities are not known.

A FACSAria II was used to sort memory CD4+ T cells, defined as single viable CD3+CD4+CD8-CD45RO+ cells. CMV serostatus was determined with a Roche Elecsys assay detecting serum IgG against CMV pp150, pp28, p38 and p52. Once the samples were thawed, total CD4+ T cells were enriched through positive selection using CD4 magnetic microbeads. The samples came from a different study that was designed specifically to examine the CD4+ T cell memory repertoire. Peripheral blood mononuclear cells were isolated and cryopreserved according to standard operating procedures, and serum was kept at -80 degrees C. CD3-PerCP (BW264/56), CD4-APC (RPA-T4), CD45RO-PE (UCHT1) and CD8-Pacific Orange (3B5) antibodies were used for staining, and non-viable cells were excluded with Sytox blue. From a lookup of the germline V gene, CDR1 and CDR2 are MDHEN and SYDVKM. The trim is 6 bases for V and 0 bases for J, with a gap of 15 bases between the germline ends. The CDR3, cysteine through phenylalanine, is 15 amino acids long. Here the CDR3 DNA is all that survives: 45 bases in frame from base 1.

The Quick-DNA Microprep Kit was used to extract genomic DNA from the sorted cells. Amplification of TCRbeta DNA was done with the immunoSEQ hsTCRbeta kit, following the protocol from the manufacturer. TCRbeta libraries were sequenced on an Illumina MiSeq instrument. Turning to the authors' computational methods: Once out-of-frame sequences had been removed, 2 million to 2.5 million distinct TCRbeta sequences were left, which works out to an average of roughly 70,000 per individual. Two values were used to score each individual: the count of under 200 previously reported CMV-associated TCRbeta sequences and the total count of productive distinct TCRbeta sequences. A beta-binomial model was reimplemented in Python, and random forests from scikit-learn, run with default parameters, were trained on data from the US cohort. Classifier performance on the Belgian cohort was summarized as median AUC with percentile confidence intervals calculated over 10,000 bootstrap iterations. TCRdb took this table from immuneACCESS and kept in-frame rearrangements with V and J called. Such tables lack part of the clones; where checked against another copy, unresolved V genes explain under half of the gap, and the rest is unexplained. V, J and clone size reflect that table, while D and trimming were determined from the DNA. For this sample there are tens of thousands of clones; about 80% appear just once. Jointly, the top ten make up around 1.5% of the sample.

The sequencing input was memory CD4+ T cells from blood. The source of this sequence is an adult in good health and CMV-seronegative. The V and J segments used are TRBV28 and TRBJ2-7; tentative D gene TRBD2, with 5 bases matching. The CDR3 region reads CASSELTGSSYEQYF. In nucleotide form, the sequence is TGTGCCAGCAGCGAATTGACGGGGAGCTCCTACGAGCAGTACTTC.